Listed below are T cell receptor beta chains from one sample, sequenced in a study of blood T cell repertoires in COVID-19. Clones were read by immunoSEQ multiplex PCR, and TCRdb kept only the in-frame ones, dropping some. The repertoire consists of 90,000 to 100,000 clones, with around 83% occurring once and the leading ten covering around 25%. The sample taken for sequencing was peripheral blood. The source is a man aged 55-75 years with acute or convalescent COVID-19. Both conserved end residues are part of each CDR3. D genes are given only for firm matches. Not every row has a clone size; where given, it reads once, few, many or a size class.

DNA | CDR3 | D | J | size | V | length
TGTGCCAGCTCGGGACAGGGGGGAGAGACCCAGTACTTC | CASSGQGGETQYF | TRBD1 | TRBJ2-5 | NA | TRBV18 | 13
TGTGCCTTAGAGACTAGCGGGCTTTACAATGAGCAGTTCTTC | CALETSGLYNEQFF | TRBD2 | TRBJ2-1 | NA | TRBV30 | 14
TGTGCCAGTAGTATGGGCAGCTCGAACACTGAAGCTTTCTTT | CASSMGSSNTEAFF | NA | TRBJ1-1 | NA | TRBV19 | 14
TGTGCCAGCTCACTTTCCTCTCAGGGGTACTATGGCTACACCTTC | CASSLSSQGYYGYTF | NA | TRBJ1-2 | few | TRBV18 | 15
TGTGCCAGCAGCCAATCCGGGACAGGGGCTTCTTCCCAGTACTTC | CASSQSGTGASSQYF | TRBD1 | TRBJ2-5 | NA | TRBV7-2 | 15
TGTGCCAGCTCACAGGGGGCTAGCCGTAACACCGGGGAGCTGTTTTTT | CASSQGASRNTGELFF | TRBD1 | TRBJ2-2 | NA | TRBV2 | 16
TGTGCCAGCTCACCGCCGACAGGGCGACATGGCTACACCTTC | CASSPPTGRHGYTF | TRBD1 | TRBJ1-2 | NA | TRBV18 | 14
TGTGCCAGCAGCTTGCAAACAGGGAACACTGAAGCTTTCTTT | CASSLQTGNTEAFF | NA | TRBJ1-1 | NA | TRBV7-2 | 14
TGTGCCAGCAGTTCCGGACTGGGAAGGGGCAATCAGCCCCAGCATTTT | CASSSGLGRGNQPQHF | NA | TRBJ1-5 | few | TRBV28 | 16
TGTGCCAGCGGTCGGGCAGGGATAAATTCACCCCTCCACTTT | CASGRAGINSPLHF | NA | TRBJ1-6 | NA | TRBV19 | 14
TGCGCCAGCAGCCCTCTCCCCCTGGGCCCGGGGCAAGAGACCCAGTACTTC | CASSPLPLGPGQETQYF | NA | TRBJ2-5 | NA | TRBV4-3 | 17
TGTGCCAGTAGTATAGGCGGGGGTGCAGATACGCAGTATTTT | CASSIGGGADTQYF | TRBD2 | TRBJ2-3 | once | TRBV19 | 14
TGTGCTAGTGGTTTGGACCAGGGACTAGCGGGGATCGGGGACACCGGGGAGCTGTTTTTT | CASGLDQGLAGIGDTGELFF | TRBD2 | TRBJ2-2 | NA | TRBV12-5 | 20
TGTGCCAGCAGCTTAACAGCGAACACTGAAGCTTTCTTT | CASSLTANTEAFF | NA | TRBJ1-1 | NA | TRBV7-9 | 13
TGTGCCAGCAACCCAAGACAGGGTGCTAACTATGGCTACACCTTC | CASNPRQGANYGYTF | TRBD1 | TRBJ1-2 | NA | TRBV28 | 15
TGTGCCAGCAGCCAGGCCCCGGCGGGACAGGGGGCCCAAGAGACCCAGTACTTC | CASSQAPAGQGAQETQYF | TRBD1 | TRBJ2-5 | NA | TRBV4-2 | 18
TGTGCCAGCAGCCTGGGGGGCTACAATGAGCAGTTCTTC | CASSLGGYNEQFF | NA | TRBJ2-1 | few | TRBV12-3/TRBV12-4 | 13
TGTGCCAGCAGCCCTGGGACAGGCGATACGCAGTATTTT | CASSPGTGDTQYF | TRBD1 | TRBJ2-3 | NA | TRBV2 | 13
TGTGCCAGCAGCGACACAGGGCTGGAGGGCTACACCTTC | CASSDTGLEGYTF | NA | TRBJ1-2 | NA | TRBV5-6 | 13
TGTGCCAGCAGCCCCCTTATGGGCCAGGGGGCATTTAACGAGCAGTACTTC | CASSPLMGQGAFNEQYF | TRBD1 | TRBJ2-7 | NA | TRBV28 | 17
TGTGCCAGTAGTATAGGCAGCGGGGATACGCAGTATTTT | CASSIGSGDTQYF | NA | TRBJ2-3 | once | TRBV19 | 13
TGTGCCAGTGGGGTTGGGGGGGCTAACTATGGCTACACCTTC | CASGVGGANYGYTF | NA | TRBJ1-2 | NA | TRBV28 | 14
TGTGCCAGCAGTACACCTAGGACAGGGCTCACTGAAGCTTTCTTT | CASSTPRTGLTEAFF | TRBD1 | TRBJ1-1 | NA | TRBV6-2/TRBV6-3 | 15
TGTGCCAGCTCACCCTGGACAGGGGCGTACAATGAGCAGTTCTTC | CASSPWTGAYNEQFF | TRBD1 | TRBJ2-1 | NA | TRBV18 | 15
TGCGCCAGCAGCTTTAGCGGGGGGGCCTACAATGAGCAGTTCTTC | CASSFSGGAYNEQFF | TRBD2 | TRBJ2-1 | NA | TRBV5-1 | 15
TGTGCCAGCAGCGTCTCTACTAGCGCCATATCCTACAATGAGCAGTTCTTC | CASSVSTSAISYNEQFF | TRBD2 | TRBJ2-1 | NA | TRBV9 | 17
TGTGCCAGTAGTATGGGGCAGACAAGCTATAGCAATCAGCCCCAGCATTTT | CASSMGQTSYSNQPQHF | NA | TRBJ1-5 | NA | TRBV19 | 17
TGTGCCAGCAGTTTAAGGGAAGGCGGGGAGCAGTTCTTC | CASSLREGGEQFF | NA | TRBJ2-1 | NA | TRBV6-5 | 13
TGTGCCAGCAGCTTAGCATTAGCAGGCCAGGGGGGCTACACCTTC | CASSLALAGQGGYTF | NA | TRBJ1-2 | NA | TRBV7-6 | 15